The table lists the clone carrying this T cell receptor beta chain with a few counts. The CDR3 length is 17 residues. The ends lost 10 bases at V and 4 bases at J; junction bases unmatched: 17. PCR amplification relied on 60 Vbeta primers (plus 13 Jbeta primers). Profiled with immunoSEQ multiplex PCR; TCRdb holds only in-frame clones, not every one. The sample contains 150,000 to 200,000 clones, 72% of which appear only once. These data come from a study of cytomegalovirus exposure and HLA in healthy donors. V is TRBV5-3 and J is TRBJ2-2; TRBD2 agrees at 9 bases. TRBV5-3 carries the ORF label, with uncertain function. The specimen sequenced was PBMCs. The receptor comes from a human donor in good health. The CDR3 protein is CAPIRFLAGDSTGELFF. CDR3 DNA: TGTGCCCCGATTCGCTTCTTAGCGGGGGATTCCACCGGGGAGCTGTTTTTT.